These 15 T cell receptor beta chains were sequenced from one sample in a study of cytomegalovirus exposure and HLA in healthy donors. With 60 Vbeta and 13 Jbeta primers, the PCR was carried out. Measured with immunoSEQ multiplex PCR; TCRdb has only the in-frame clones, and not every one. The sample includes 150,000 or so clones, roughly 80% seen only once; the top ten take around 4.1%. Sequencing was done on a sample of PBMCs. The receptors shown here come from a woman aged 40 to 55 in good health and CMV-seronegative.

The V and J genes are TRBV30 and TRBJ2-5; no definite D call. The DNA end is a closer match to TRBJ2-7, so the J assignment may be wrong. The CDR3 extends over 11 amino acids. Germline values: CDR1 GTSNPN, CDR2 SVGIG (reference sequence). The CDR3 DNA is TGTGCCCTCTCGAGCTCCTACGAGCAGTACTTC. Amino acids: CALSSSYEQYF.

The CDR3 coding sequence is TGTGCCAGCAGCTTAGATCACGGGTACGAGCAGTACGTC. This encodes CASSLDHGYEQYV. The chain joins TRBV7-2 to TRBJ2-7, with D unclear. This CDR3 has 13 amino acids. CDR1 is SGHTA and CDR2 is FQGNSA in the germline V gene. Trimming took off 1 base at V and 4 bases at J, with 8 bases between the two ends.

V and J are TRBV29-1 and TRBJ1-3; the match to TRBD1 covers 9 bases. Trimming removed 3 bases from V and 4 bases from J; junction bases left unmatched: 4. CDR1 SQVTM and CDR2 ANQGSEA come from the germline V gene. This CDR3 contains 14 residues. The CDR3 nucleotides are TGCAGCGTTGACCTGGGACAGGGAGGAAACACCATATATTTT. Translating gives CSVDLGQGGNTIYF.

V and J are TRBV2 and TRBJ1-2, with TRBD1 matching 7 bases. Germline V CDR1 and CDR2: SNHLY, FYNNEI. Trimming cost V 11 bases and J 2 bases; bases outside gene matches: 8. CDR3 length: 13 amino acids. Written as DNA, the CDR3 is TGTGCCGAAGCACAGGGGCTGAACTATGGCTACACCTTC. Protein: CAEAQGLNYGYTF.

This clone was recorded a few times. This chain joins TRBV7-6 and TRBJ1-1; D is unclear. Germline CDR1 SGHVS, CDR2 FNYEAQ. CDR3 length: 13 amino acids. Trimming cost V 1 base and J 8 bases, with 11 bases left between them. Written as DNA, the CDR3 is TGTGCCAGCAGCTTAGTGAAAGGCAGGGAAGCTTTCTTT. Protein: CASSLVKGREAFF.

V is TRBV5-6 and J is TRBJ2-2; 8 nucleotides line up with TRBD2. The ends lost 1 base at V and 7 bases at J; junction bases unmatched: 15. The CDR3 consists of 18 residues. Germline V gives CDR1 SGHDT, CDR2 YYEEEE. This CDR3 is CASSLRGSGNSGSGELFF. The DNA for the CDR3 is TGTGCCAGCAGCTTGCGGGGTAGCGGGAATTCGGGGAGCGGGGAGCTGTTTTTT.

This clone appeared a few times. The chain has TRBV5-6 and TRBJ1-1; the D gene is possibly TRBD1 (5 bases). Trimming took 1 base from V and 1 from J, leaving 11 bases between them. The V gene's germline CDR1 is SGHDT and CDR2 YYEEEE. This CDR3 is 15 amino acids long. The CDR3 region is CASSLYARANTEAFF. The CDR3 DNA follows: TGTGCCAGCAGCTTGTACGCCAGGGCGAACACTGAAGCTTTCTTT.

The V call is TRBV6-5, the J call TRBJ1-2, with D possibly being TRBD1 (5 bases). Trimming pared 0 bases from V and 7 bases from J, leaving 9 bases between. Germline V CDR1 and CDR2: MNHEY, SVGAGI. This CDR3 is 13 amino acids long. The CDR3: CASSYSGGSGYTF. The CDR3 DNA reads as TGTGCCAGCAGTTACTCTGGGGGGAGTGGCTACACCTTC.

The CDR3 nucleotides are TGTGCCAGCAGTTACTTGACAGGGGTAAAGACCGGGGAGCTGTTTTTT. Its protein is CASSYLTGVKTGELFF. This chain links TRBV6-5 with TRBJ2-2, with 8 bases lining up with TRBD1. This CDR3 has 16 residues. Germline CDR1 MNHEY, CDR2 SVGAGI. Unmatched junction bases numbered 6, after V lost 1 base and J lost 5 bases.

The gene calls are TRBV6-4 and TRBJ1-2; 8 bases align to TRBD1. The V and J ends lost 4 bases and 8 bases, in that order; junction bases with no gene match: 9. This CDR3 spans 14 amino acids. Germline lookup yields CDR1 MRHNA and CDR2 SNTAGT. DNA of the CDR3: TGTGCCAGCAGTGGGACAGGGCCCGTCGGGGGCTACACCTTC. Translated: CASSGTGPVGGYTF.

The gene calls are TRBV10-1 and TRBJ1-2; 9 bases map to TRBD1. The ends lost 5 bases at V and 8 bases at J; junction bases unmatched: 6. Per the germline V gene, CDR1 is WNHNN and CDR2 is SYGVQD (reference sequence). The CDR3 contains 13 residues. The CDR3 protein is CASSSGQGRGYTF. CDR3 nucleotides: TGCGCCAGCAGTTCGGGACAGGGAAGAGGCTACACCTTC.

The rearrangement links TRBV10-3 to TRBJ2-1, with 14 bases lining up with TRBD2. The CDR3 runs to 14 residues. CDR1 ENHRY and CDR2 SYGVKD come from the germline V gene. The trim removed 6 bases at V and 9 bases at J, leaving 4 bases unmatched. The CDR3 region has the DNA TGTGCCATCAGGGGGACTAGCGGGGGTTCTGAGCAGTTCTTC. It encodes CAIRGTSGGSEQFF.

The chain has TRBV27 and TRBJ1-5; TRBD1 might be the D (5 bases). Germline CDR1 reads MNHEY; CDR2 reads SMNVEV (reference sequence). This CDR3 has 16 amino acids. With 6 bases removed from V and 2 bases from J, the gap between germline ends came to 17 bases. CDR3 DNA: TGTGCCAGCAGACCTACAGGAGTATTAGGCAATCAGCCCCAGCATTTT. It yields the protein CASRPTGVLGNQPQHF.

The chain links TRBV11-3 to TRBJ2-7, with D perhaps matching TRBD1 (7 bases). Germline CDR1 SGHNT, CDR2 YENEEA. CDR3 length equals 15 residues. V gave up 2 bases and J gave up 2 bases, with 13 bases separating them. The CDR3 bases are TGTGCCAGCAGCTTAAGAGCAGGGGGGACCTACGAGCAGTACTTC. Translating gives CASSLRAGGTYEQYF.

The chain has TRBV6-5 and TRBJ2-5; D perhaps matches TRBD2 (5 bases). Germline V gives CDR1 MNHEY, CDR2 SVGAGI. Trimming took 0 bases from V and 1 from J, leaving 6 bases between them. This CDR3 contains 14 residues. DNA for the CDR3: TGTGCCAGCAGTTACTCAGGGAGCCAAGAGACCCAGTACTTC. Translating gives CASSYSGSQETQYF.